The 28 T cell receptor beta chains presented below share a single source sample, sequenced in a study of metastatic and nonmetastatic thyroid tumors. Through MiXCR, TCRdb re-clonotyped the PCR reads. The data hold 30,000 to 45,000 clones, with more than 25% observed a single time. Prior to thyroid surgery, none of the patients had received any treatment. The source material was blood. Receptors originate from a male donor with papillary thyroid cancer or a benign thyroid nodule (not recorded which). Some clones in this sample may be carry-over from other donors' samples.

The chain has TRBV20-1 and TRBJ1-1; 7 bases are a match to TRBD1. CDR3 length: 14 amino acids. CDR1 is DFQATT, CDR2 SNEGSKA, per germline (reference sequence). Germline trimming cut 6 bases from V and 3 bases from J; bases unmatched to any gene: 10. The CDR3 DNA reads TGCAGTGCCCAAGTTAGGGGGCCGGACACTGAAGCTTTCTTT. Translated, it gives CSAQVRGPDTEAFF.

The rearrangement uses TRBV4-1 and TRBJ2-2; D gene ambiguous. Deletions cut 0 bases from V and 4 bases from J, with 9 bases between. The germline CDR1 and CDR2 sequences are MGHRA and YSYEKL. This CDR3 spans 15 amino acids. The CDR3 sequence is CASSQERSSTGELFF. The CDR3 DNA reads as TGCGCCAGCAGCCAAGAAAGGAGCAGCACCGGGGAGCTGTTTTTT.

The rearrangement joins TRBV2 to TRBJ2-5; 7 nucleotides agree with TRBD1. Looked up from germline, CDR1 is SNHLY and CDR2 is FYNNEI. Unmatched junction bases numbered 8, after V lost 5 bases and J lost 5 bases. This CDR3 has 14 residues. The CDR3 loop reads CASSPTGLGETQYF. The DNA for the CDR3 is TGTGCCAGCAGTCCGACAGGGCTCGGTGAGACCCAGTACTTC. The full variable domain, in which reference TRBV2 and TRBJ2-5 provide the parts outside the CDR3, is EPEVTQTPSHQVTQMGQEVILRCVPISNHLYFYWYRQILGQKVEFLVSFYNNEISEKSEIFDDQFSVERPDGSNFTLKIRSTKLEDSAMYFCASSPTGLGETQYFGPGTRLLVL.

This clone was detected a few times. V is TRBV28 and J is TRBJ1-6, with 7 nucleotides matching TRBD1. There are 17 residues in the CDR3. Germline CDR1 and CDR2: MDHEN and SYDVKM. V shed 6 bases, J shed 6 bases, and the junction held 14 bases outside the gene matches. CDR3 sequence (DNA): TGTGCCAGCAGCTCTCCCCCCAGGACAGGCGGTAATTCACCCCTCCACTTT. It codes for CASSSPPRTGGNSPLHF.

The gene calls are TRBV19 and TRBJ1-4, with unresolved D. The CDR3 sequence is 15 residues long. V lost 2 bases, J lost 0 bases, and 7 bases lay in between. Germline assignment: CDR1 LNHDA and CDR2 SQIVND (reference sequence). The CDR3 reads CASSILVATNEKLFF. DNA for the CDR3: TGTGCCAGTAGTATACTCGTCGCAACTAATGAAAAACTGTTTTTT.

The CDR3 here is CASSLGRGLLATNEKLFF. CDR3 bases: TGCGCCAGCAGCTTGGGCAGGGGCCTCCTAGCAACTAATGAAAAACTGTTTTTT. The chain has TRBV5-1 and TRBJ1-4; maybe TRBD1 (6 bases). The V and J ends lost 0 bases and 0 bases respectively, with 15 bases between them. The CDR3 is 18 residues long. The V gene's germline CDR1 is SGHRS and CDR2 YFSETQ.

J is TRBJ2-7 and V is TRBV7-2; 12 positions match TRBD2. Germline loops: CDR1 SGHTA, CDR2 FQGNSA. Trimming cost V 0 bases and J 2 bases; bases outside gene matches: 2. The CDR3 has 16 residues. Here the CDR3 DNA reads TGTGCCAGCAGCTTAGCCGCTAGCGGGGGGGCCTACGAGCAGTACTTC. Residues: CASSLAASGGAYEQYF.

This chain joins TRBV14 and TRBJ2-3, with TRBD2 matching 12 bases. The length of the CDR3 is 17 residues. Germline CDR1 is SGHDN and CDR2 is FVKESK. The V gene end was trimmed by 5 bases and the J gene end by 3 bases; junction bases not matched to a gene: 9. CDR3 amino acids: CASSATASGRGTDTQYF. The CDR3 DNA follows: TGTGCCAGCAGCGCTACGGCTAGCGGGAGGGGGACAGATACGCAGTATTTT.

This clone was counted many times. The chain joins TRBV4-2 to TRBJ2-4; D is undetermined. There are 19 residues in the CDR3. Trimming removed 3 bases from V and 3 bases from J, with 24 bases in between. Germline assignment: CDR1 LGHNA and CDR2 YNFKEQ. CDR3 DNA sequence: TGTGCCAGCAGCCAGAGTGGGCCGCTTTCACTTCTTGGCAAAAACATTCAGTACTTC. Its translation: CASSQSGPLSLLGKNIQYF.

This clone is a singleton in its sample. The CDR3 region has the DNA TGTGCCAGCAGCGTAGGTGTCAGGACTAGCGGAGAGACCCAGTACTTC. It encodes CASSVGVRTSGETQYF. This chain links TRBV9 with TRBJ2-5; 10 bases are shared with TRBD2. From germline, CDR1 is SGDLS and CDR2 YYNGEE. This CDR3 has 16 residues. V gave up 0 bases and J gave up 4 bases; unmatched junction bases: 6.

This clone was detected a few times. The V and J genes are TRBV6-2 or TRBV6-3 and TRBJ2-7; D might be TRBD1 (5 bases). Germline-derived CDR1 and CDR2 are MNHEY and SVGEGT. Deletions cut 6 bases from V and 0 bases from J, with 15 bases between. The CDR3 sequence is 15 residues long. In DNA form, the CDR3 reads TGTGCCAGCAGGGTGAATAGGGGCACCTCCTACGAGCAGTACTTC. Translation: CASRVNRGTSYEQYF.

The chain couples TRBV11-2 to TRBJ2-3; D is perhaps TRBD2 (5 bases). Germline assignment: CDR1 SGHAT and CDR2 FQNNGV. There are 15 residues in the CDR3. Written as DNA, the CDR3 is TGTGCTATCTCAAGAGGACTCACTAGCACAGATACGCAGTATTTT. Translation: CAISRGLTSTDTQYF.

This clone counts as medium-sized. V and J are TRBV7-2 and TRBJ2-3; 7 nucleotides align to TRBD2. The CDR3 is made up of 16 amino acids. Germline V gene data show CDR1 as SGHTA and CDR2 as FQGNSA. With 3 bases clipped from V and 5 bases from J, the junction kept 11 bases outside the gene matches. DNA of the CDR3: TGTGCCAGCAGCTTTTCCAGCGGGAAGGTCCTAGATACGCAGTATTTT. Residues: CASSFSSGKVLDTQYF.

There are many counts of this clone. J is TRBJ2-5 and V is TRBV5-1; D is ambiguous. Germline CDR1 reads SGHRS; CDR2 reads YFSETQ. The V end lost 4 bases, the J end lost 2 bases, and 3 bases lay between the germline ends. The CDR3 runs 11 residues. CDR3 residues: CASSVQETQYF. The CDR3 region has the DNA TGCGCCAGCAGCGTACAAGAGACCCAGTACTTC.

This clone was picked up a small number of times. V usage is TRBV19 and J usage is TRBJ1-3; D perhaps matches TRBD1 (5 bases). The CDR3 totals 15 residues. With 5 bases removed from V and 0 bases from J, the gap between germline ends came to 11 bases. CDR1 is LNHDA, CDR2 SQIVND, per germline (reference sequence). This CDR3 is CASSPAGTSGNTIYF. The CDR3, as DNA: TGTGCCAGTAGTCCGGCGGGGACCTCTGGAAACACCATATATTTT.

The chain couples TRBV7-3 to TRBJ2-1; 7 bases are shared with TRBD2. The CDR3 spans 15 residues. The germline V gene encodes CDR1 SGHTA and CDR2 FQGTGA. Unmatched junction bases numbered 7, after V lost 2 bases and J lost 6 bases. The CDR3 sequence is CASSLYAGVVNEQFF. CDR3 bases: TGTGCCAGCAGCTTATACGCGGGAGTTGTCAATGAGCAGTTCTTC.

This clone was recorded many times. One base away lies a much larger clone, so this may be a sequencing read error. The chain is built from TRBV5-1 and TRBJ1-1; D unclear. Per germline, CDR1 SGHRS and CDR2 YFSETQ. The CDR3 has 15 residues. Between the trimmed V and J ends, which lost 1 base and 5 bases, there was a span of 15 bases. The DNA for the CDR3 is TGCGCCAGCAGCTTGTTGGGCCCAGAACTTACTGAAGCTTTCTTT. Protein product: CASSLLGPELTEAFF.

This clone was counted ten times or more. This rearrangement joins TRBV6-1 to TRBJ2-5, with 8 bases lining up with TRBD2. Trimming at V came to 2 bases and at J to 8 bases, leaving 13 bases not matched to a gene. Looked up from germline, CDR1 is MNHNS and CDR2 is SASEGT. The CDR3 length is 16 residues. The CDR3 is CASSERGGTGHDTQYF. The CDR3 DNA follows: TGTGCCAGCAGTGAACGGGGGGGGACGGGCCATGATACCCAGTACTTC.

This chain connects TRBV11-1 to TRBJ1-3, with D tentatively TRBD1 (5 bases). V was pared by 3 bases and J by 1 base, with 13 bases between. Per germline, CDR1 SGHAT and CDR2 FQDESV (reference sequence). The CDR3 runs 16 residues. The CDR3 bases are TGTGCCAGCAGCTTTCCGGGACTGACATCTGGAAACACCATATATTTT. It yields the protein CASSFPGLTSGNTIYF.

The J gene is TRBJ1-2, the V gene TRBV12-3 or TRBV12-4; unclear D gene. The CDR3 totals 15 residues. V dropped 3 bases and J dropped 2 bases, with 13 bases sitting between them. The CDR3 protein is CASSFKLSLNYGYTF. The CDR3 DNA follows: TGTGCCAGCAGTTTCAAACTGTCACTAAACTATGGCTACACCTTC.

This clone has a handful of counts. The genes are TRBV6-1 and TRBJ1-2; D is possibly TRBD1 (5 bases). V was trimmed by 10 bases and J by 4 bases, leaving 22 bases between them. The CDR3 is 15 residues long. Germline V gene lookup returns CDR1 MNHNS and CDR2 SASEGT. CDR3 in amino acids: CAISGTRVSSYGYTF. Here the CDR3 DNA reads TGTGCCATTAGCGGGACTCGGGTTTCGAGCTATGGCTACACCTTC.

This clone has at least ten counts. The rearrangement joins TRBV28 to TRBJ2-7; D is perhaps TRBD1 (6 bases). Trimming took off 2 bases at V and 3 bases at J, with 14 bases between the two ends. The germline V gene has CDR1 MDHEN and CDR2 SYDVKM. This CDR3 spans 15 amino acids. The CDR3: CASSLKFTGIYEQYF. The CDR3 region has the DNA TGTGCCAGCAGTTTAAAATTTACAGGGATCTACGAGCAGTACTTC.

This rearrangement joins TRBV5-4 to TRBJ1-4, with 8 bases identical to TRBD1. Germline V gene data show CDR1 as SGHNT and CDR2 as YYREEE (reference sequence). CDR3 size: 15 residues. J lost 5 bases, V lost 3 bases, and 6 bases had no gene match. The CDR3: CASSSNRGLNEKLFF. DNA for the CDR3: TGTGCCAGCAGCTCGAACAGGGGGTTAAATGAAAAACTGTTTTTT.

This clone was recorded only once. The chain's CDR3 is CASSLRRLAGAEQYF. CDR3 sequence (DNA): TGTGCCAGCAGCTTAAGGCGACTAGCGGGTGCCGAGCAGTACTTC. This chain uses TRBV7-2 with TRBJ2-7, with 10 positions matching TRBD2. Looked up from germline, CDR1 is SGHTA and CDR2 is FQGNSA. The CDR3 extends over 15 amino acids. V was pared by 2 bases and J by 6 bases, with 7 bases of the junction left unmatched.

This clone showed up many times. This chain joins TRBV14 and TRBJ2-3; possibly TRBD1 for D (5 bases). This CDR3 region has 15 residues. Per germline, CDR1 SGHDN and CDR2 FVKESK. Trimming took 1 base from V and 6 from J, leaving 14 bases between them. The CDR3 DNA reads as TGTGCCAGCAGCCAAGCAGGGAATTACAGGGATACGCAGTATTTT. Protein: CASSQAGNYRDTQYF.

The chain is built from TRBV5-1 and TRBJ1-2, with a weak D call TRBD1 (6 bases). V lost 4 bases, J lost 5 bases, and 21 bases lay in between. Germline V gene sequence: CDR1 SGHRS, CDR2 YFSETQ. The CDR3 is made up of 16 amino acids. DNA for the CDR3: TGCGCCAGCAGCCGGGAAGGGACTCCTCAGGGGTATGGCTACACCTTC. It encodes CASSREGTPQGYGYTF.

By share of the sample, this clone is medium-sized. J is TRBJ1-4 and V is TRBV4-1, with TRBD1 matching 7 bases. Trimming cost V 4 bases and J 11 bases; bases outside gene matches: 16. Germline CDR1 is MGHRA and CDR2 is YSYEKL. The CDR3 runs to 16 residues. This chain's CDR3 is CASSPQPRLTGWKLFF. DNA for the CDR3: TGCGCCAGCAGCCCCCAACCTCGCTTGACAGGGTGGAAACTGTTTTTT.

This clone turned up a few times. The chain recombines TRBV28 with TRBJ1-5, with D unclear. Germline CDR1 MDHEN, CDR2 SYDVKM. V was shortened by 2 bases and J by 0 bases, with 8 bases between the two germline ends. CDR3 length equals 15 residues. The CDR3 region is CASSLDSNSNQPQHF. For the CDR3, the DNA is TGTGCCAGCAGTTTAGACTCTAATAGCAATCAGCCCCAGCATTTT.